The 11 T cell receptor beta chains in this list originate from one sample, sequenced in a study of blood T cell repertoires in COVID-19. Assay: immunoSEQ multiplex PCR; the TCRdb copy retains only in-frame clones and omits some. Here the sample spans fewer than 150,000 clones, about 86% being singletons. Sequenced material: peripheral blood. All receptors derive from a human donor in a cohort sampled during active COVID-19.

This clone was counted once. This sample also contains other DNA sequences that code for the same CDR3. The chain uses TRBV28 and TRBJ1-5; 8 nucleotides align to TRBD1. Germline-derived CDR1 and CDR2 are MDHEN and SYDVKM. V shed 6 bases and J 4 bases; nucleotides not matched to a gene: 8. This CDR3 has 15 residues. The CDR3, as DNA: TGTGCCAGCAGCCGTTTACAGGGGGGAAATCAGCCCCAGCATTTT. Translated: CASSRLQGGNQPQHF.

The chain links TRBV27 to TRBJ1-5; D perhaps matches TRBD1 (5 bases). CDR1 is MNHEY and CDR2 is SMNVEV in the germline V gene (reference sequence). The V end lost 5 bases, the J end lost 6 bases, and 14 bases lay between the germline ends. The CDR3 spans 14 residues. DNA of the CDR3: TGTGCCAGCAGTGGAGGGGCTAGCGGTCAGCCCCAGCATTTT. As protein: CASSGGASGQPQHF.

The J gene is TRBJ2-1, the V gene TRBV5-1, with 7 bases lining up with TRBD1. There are 16 residues in the CDR3. V was clipped by 0 bases and J by 3 bases; unmatched bases: 6. CDR1 and CDR2 from the germline V gene are SGHRS and YFSETQ. The DNA of the CDR3 is TGCGCCAGCAGCTTGGCCACAGGGGCAATCTACAATGAGCAGTTCTTC. This encodes CASSLATGAIYNEQFF.

This rearrangement joins TRBV6-5 to TRBJ2-6, with D possibly TRBD1 on 6 matching bases. Trimming removed 10 bases at V and 1 base at J, with 11 bases between. This CDR3 contains 14 residues. In germline, CDR1 is MNHEY, CDR2 SVGAGI. The CDR3 coding sequence is TGTGCCACCTTTACAGGGTCTGGGGCCAACGTCCTGACTTTC. Translated: CATFTGSGANVLTF.

The genes are TRBV19 and TRBJ2-7; 8 bases agree with TRBD1. This CDR3 contains 14 residues. V lost 3 bases to trimming and J lost 4 bases; unmatched junction nucleotides: 5. CDR1 is LNHDA and CDR2 is SQIVND in the germline V gene (reference sequence). In nucleotides, the CDR3 is TGTGCCAGTAGTATCACCAGGGGGCAGTACGAGCAGTACTTC. This encodes CASSITRGQYEQYF.

V and J are TRBV7-9 and TRBJ2-5, with a possible D match to TRBD2 (5 bases). From germline, CDR1 is SEHNR and CDR2 FQNEAQ (reference sequence). Trimming removed 3 bases at V and 5 bases at J, with 10 bases between. The CDR3 length is 13 residues. The CDR3 is CASSFTGVETQYF. Here the CDR3 DNA reads TGTGCCAGCAGCTTTACCGGGGTTGAGACCCAGTACTTC.

This clone was seen more than once but under ten times. The chain joins TRBV19 to TRBJ1-3; D gene uncertain. With 3 bases removed from V and 0 bases from J, the gap between germline ends came to 12 bases. The CDR3 loop spans 16 amino acids. Germline V gene data show CDR1 as LNHDA and CDR2 as SQIVND (reference sequence). Here the CDR3 DNA reads TGTGCCAGTAGTATCAGAGATGGACTCTCTGGAAACACCATATATTTT. It translates to CASSIRDGLSGNTIYF.

J is TRBJ1-3 and V is TRBV7-9; D uncertain. The V end lost 2 bases, the J end lost 6 bases, and 11 bases lay between the germline ends. Germline V gene lookup returns CDR1 SEHNR and CDR2 FQNEAQ (reference sequence). The CDR3 has 14 amino acids. The CDR3 is CASSLRKRENTIYF. CDR3 DNA: TGTGCCAGCAGCTTACGGAAGAGGGAAAACACCATATATTTT.

The chain links TRBV2 to TRBJ2-3; possible D gene TRBD2, 5 bases. V was cut by 7 bases and J by 0 bases, with 11 bases left in between. The germline V gene encodes CDR1 SNHLY and CDR2 FYNNEI. There are 14 residues in the CDR3. CDR3 in DNA: TGTGCCAGCAAGCGGCACCAGAGCACAGATACGCAGTATTTT. Protein: CASKRHQSTDTQYF.

The V call is TRBV18, the J call TRBJ2-5, with TRBD1 matching 10 bases. CDR3 size: 17 residues. Germline CDR1 KGHSH, CDR2 LQKENI. With V trimmed by 3 bases and J by 0 bases, 7 bases remained unmatched. Here the CDR3 reads CASSPPGQGKYQETQYF. Here the CDR3 DNA reads TGTGCCAGCTCACCCCCGGGACAGGGGAAGTACCAAGAGACCCAGTACTTC. Looking up the rest from reference TRBV18 and TRBJ2-5 gives the full variable domain: NAGVMQNPRHLVRRRGQEARLRCSPMKGHSHVYWYRQLPEEGLKFMVYLQKENIIDESGMPKERFSAEFPKEGPSILRIQQVVRGDSAAYFCASSPPGQGKYQETQYFGPGTRLLVL.

The V and J genes are TRBV7-6 and TRBJ1-5; D is possibly TRBD1 (6 bases). The V gene lost 1 base and the J gene lost 3 bases, with 19 bases spanning the gap. In germline, CDR1 is SGHVS, CDR2 FNYEAQ. The CDR3 consists of 18 residues. CDR3 sequence reads: CASSLEGGPAAVNQPQHF. The CDR3 nucleotides read TGTGCCAGCAGCTTAGAAGGGGGTCCGGCAGCGGTCAATCAGCCCCAGCATTTT.